The source of this T cell receptor (beta chain) is a study of blood T cell repertoires in COVID-19. TCRdb's copy holds only in-frame clones and misses some; the assay was immunoSEQ multiplex PCR. The repertoire holds 200,000 to 250,000 clones, with almost 90% as singletons. V lost 5 bases to trimming and J lost 9 bases; unmatched junction nucleotides: 5. Germline CDR1 SGHTA, CDR2 FQGNSA. The CDR3 extends over 14 amino acids. This receptor was obtained from a man aged 25 to 40 who had been exposed to COVID-19. This chain uses TRBV7-2 with TRBJ1-6, with 9 bases fitting TRBD1. Sequencing input: PBMCs or T cells enriched from blood (not recorded which). The CDR3 DNA reads as TGTGCCAGCAGCCGGGACAGGGTGACTTCACCCCTCCACTTT. Translating gives CASSRDRVTSPLHF.